A selection of T cell receptor beta chains follows, all from one sample in a study of shared clonotypes between healthy human individuals. The data were produced by immunoSEQ multiplex PCR, yet TCRdb's version contains in-frame clones alone and is incomplete. The repertoire has approximately 1.1 million clones, 75% to 80% of them found once; the top ten carry more than 0.45%. The sample taken for sequencing was memory CD4+ T cells from PBMCs. The source of these receptors is a man aged 18 to 30 in good health. Some clones in this sample may be carry-over from other donors' samples. CDR3s include the opening cysteine and the closing phenylalanine or tryptophan. Each record gives: D gene, J gene, clone size, V gene, CDR3 length, CDR3 protein, CDR3 DNA. D genes are given only for firm matches. Part of the rows lack a size; the others show once, few, many or a class for expanded clones.

TRBD1 TRBJ1-5 NA TRBV15 17 CATSRVRTGSGNQPQHF TGTGCCACCAGCAGAGTGAGGACAGGGAGTGGCAATCAGCCCCAGCATTTT
TRBD1 TRBJ2-7 NA TRBV28 15 CASSPTGTGVDEQYF TGTGCCAGCTCCCCGACCGGGACAGGGGTTGACGAGCAGTACTTC
NA TRBJ2-7 NA TRBV5-1 13 CASSPDGYYEQYF TGCGCCAGCAGCCCCGACGGGTACTACGAGCAGTACTTC
NA TRBJ1-5 NA TRBV28 13 CASKSSRNQPQHF TGTGCCAGCAAGTCATCGCGCAATCAGCCCCAGCATTTT
TRBD1 TRBJ1-5 NA TRBV5-1 14 CASSSTGGDQPQHF TGCGCCAGCAGCTCGACAGGGGGCGATCAGCCCCAGCATTTT
NA TRBJ2-7 NA TRBV29-1 11 CSVTSSYEQYF TGCAGCGTTACTTCTTCGTACGAGCAGTACTTC
TRBD1 TRBJ1-4 NA TRBV6-5 15 CASSYSRQGFGKLFF TGTGCCAGCAGTTACTCGAGACAGGGTTTCGGAAAACTGTTTTTT
NA TRBJ1-3 NA TRBV21-1 14 CASSKANFWNTIYF TGTGCCAGCAGCAAAGCGAATTTTTGGAACACCATATATTTT
NA TRBJ1-4 few TRBV5-4 16 CASSTYAGRINEKLFF TGTGCCAGCAGCACTTACGCGGGACGGATTAATGAAAAACTGTTTTTT
TRBD1 TRBJ2-2 NA TRBV5-1 14 CASSSQIVTGQLFF TGCGCCAGCAGCTCCCAAATTGTGACAGGGCAACTGTTTTTT
TRBD2 TRBJ2-3 NA TRBV28 15 CASSSGTRGLVTQYF TGTGCCAGCAGCTCCGGGACCCGAGGACTAGTCACGCAGTATTTT
NA TRBJ2-7 NA TRBV18 15 CASSPPSLASGEQYF TGTGCCAGCTCACCACCCTCGCTAGCTTCGGGTGAGCAGTACTTC
NA TRBJ1-3 once TRBV7-9 16 CASSFLTRPSGNTIYF TGTGCCAGCAGCTTTCTCACCCGACCTTCTGGAAACACCATATATTTT
NA TRBJ2-7 NA TRBV30 13 CAWSVGEVYEQYF TGTGCCTGGAGTGTAGGGGAAGTCTACGAGCAGTACTTC
NA TRBJ2-6 NA TRBV7-2 18 CASSLVSRGSFGANVLTF TGTGCCAGCAGCTTAGTCTCGCGAGGGTCCTTTGGGGCCAACGTCCTGACTTTC
NA TRBJ2-2 NA TRBV9 14 CASSVATPGGELFF TGTGCCAGCAGCGTAGCTACCCCAGGCGGGGAGCTGTTTTTT
NA TRBJ2-6 NA TRBV18 17 CASSPLSPSSGANVLTF TGTGCCAGCTCACCACTTTCCCCCAGCTCTGGGGCCAACGTCCTGACTTTC
NA TRBJ1-4 few TRBV11-2 13 CASSLRFNEKLFF TGTGCCAGCAGCTTACGGTTTAATGAAAAACTGTTTTTT
TRBD2 TRBJ2-1 NA TRBV11-3 16 CASSSGLAGMAQDIFF TGTGCCAGCAGCTCGGGACTAGCGGGGATGGCCCAGGATATATTCTTC
NA TRBJ2-4 NA TRBV2 18 CASSLRGTRNLAKNIQYF TGTGCCAGCAGTTTAAGGGGCACCCGAAATCTAGCCAAAAACATTCAGTACTTC
TRBD1 TRBJ2-5 NA TRBV15 16 CATSPAGGRFEETQYF TGTGCCACCAGCCCTGCAGGGGGCAGGTTTGAAGAGACCCAGTACTTC
TRBD1 TRBJ1-2 NA TRBV2 13 CASSDRGRFGYTF TGTGCCAGCAGTGACAGGGGGCGATTCGGCTACACCTTC
NA TRBJ2-2 NA TRBV5-1 13 CASSYADTGELFF TGCGCCAGCAGCTATGCAGATACCGGGGAGCTGTTTTTT
NA TRBJ1-1 NA TRBV10-1 14 CASSELGAGREAFF TGCGCCAGCAGTGAGTTAGGGGCAGGGCGTGAAGCTTTCTTT
NA TRBJ1-5 NA TRBV5-4 13 CASSWDHNQPQHF TGTGCCAGCAGCTGGGATCACAATCAGCCCCAGCATTTT
TRBD2 TRBJ2-5 NA TRBV7-9 15 CASSSGLAGVETQYF TGTGCCAGCAGCTCGGGACTAGCGGGAGTGGAGACCCAGTACTTC
NA TRBJ1-5 NA TRBV2 14 CASSYGTESQPQHF TGTGCCAGCAGTTATGGGACGGAATCACAGCCCCAGCATTTT
TRBD1 TRBJ2-7 NA TRBV6-8 14 CASSVQGSQAEQYF TGTGCCAGCAGCGTACAGGGGTCTCAAGCCGAGCAGTACTTC
TRBD1 TRBJ1-1 few TRBV7-9 15 CASSPRGLGNTEAFF TGTGCCAGCAGCCCAAGGGGGCTAGGGAACACTGAAGCTTTCTTT
TRBD1 TRBJ2-5 NA TRBV6-1 13 CASSQGATKTQYF TGTGCCAGCAGTCAGGGGGCGACGAAGACCCAGTACTTC
TRBD1 TRBJ2-7 NA TRBV6-5 14 CASRPTGVPYEQYF TGTGCCAGCAGACCGACAGGGGTCCCCTACGAGCAGTACTTC
TRBD2 TRBJ2-1 few TRBV28 14 CASTEAFTSGEQFF TGTGCCAGCACCGAGGCCTTTACTAGCGGTGAGCAGTTCTTC
NA TRBJ2-1 NA TRBV11-2 14 CASSLGSSYNEQFF TGTGCCAGCAGCTTAGGTAGCTCCTACAATGAGCAGTTCTTC
NA TRBJ2-4 NA TRBV5-6 16 CASSLEQVGAKNIQYF TGTGCCAGCAGCTTGGAACAGGTGGGCGCCAAAAACATTCAGTACTTC
NA TRBJ2-7 NA TRBV28 12 CASSLMEAEQYF TGTGCCAGCAGTTTGATGGAGGCCGAGCAGTACTTC
NA TRBJ2-7 few TRBV28 13 CASSLGGQWEQYF TGTGCCAGCAGTTTAGGGGGGCAGTGGGAGCAGTACTTC
NA TRBJ2-5 NA TRBV20-1 11 CSASKLETQYF TGCAGTGCTAGTAAACTAGAGACCCAGTACTTC
NA TRBJ1-1 few TRBV6-1 15 CASTGIQGRTSEAFF TGTGCCAGCACCGGAATCCAGGGGAGGACCTCTGAAGCTTTCTTT
NA TRBJ2-6 few TRBV5-1 16 CASSPGSASGANVLTF TGCGCCAGCAGCCCAGGGTCCGCCTCCGGGGCCAACGTCCTGACTTTC
NA TRBJ2-3 NA TRBV7-3 13 CASSFTRSDTQYF TGTGCCAGCAGCTTTACGAGGTCCGATACGCAGTATTTT
NA TRBJ2-2 NA TRBV7-3 14 CASSLGGNTGELFF TGTGCCAGCAGCTTAGGTGGGAACACCGGGGAGCTGTTTTTT
NA TRBJ2-2 NA TRBV14 16 CASSQMGRGNTGELFF TGTGCCAGCAGCCAGATGGGACGGGGAAACACCGGGGAGCTGTTTTTT
TRBD1 TRBJ1-6 NA TRBV7-2 14 CASIDDRAYSPLHF TGTGCCAGCATCGACGACAGGGCTTATTCACCCCTCCACTTT
NA TRBJ2-1 once TRBV9 17 CASSVGVAKNYNNEQFF TGTGCCAGCAGCGTAGGGGTAGCTAAGAATTACAACAATGAGCAGTTCTTC
NA TRBJ1-3 few TRBV5-1 15 CASSPTGFSGNTIYF TGCGCCAGCAGCCCTACAGGCTTTTCCGGAAACACCATATATTTT
NA TRBJ1-5 NA TRBV6-1 14 CASRRGDSNQPQHF TGTGCCAGCAGAAGGGGTGATAGCAATCAGCCCCAGCATTTT
TRBD2 TRBJ2-3 NA TRBV6-1 15 CASRGGRLGTDTQYF TGTGCCAGCAGAGGCGGGAGATTAGGCACAGATACGCAGTATTTT
NA TRBJ2-1 NA TRBV28 11 CASSFFNEQFF TGTGCCAGCAGTTTCTTCAATGAGCAGTTCTTC
NA TRBJ2-7 NA TRBV2 12 CASNPYGGEQYF TGTGCCAGCAACCCCTATGGGGGCGAGCAGTACTTC
TRBD2 TRBJ2-2 NA TRBV7-9 14 CASSLGLAAGELFF TGTGCCAGCAGCTTAGGACTAGCGGCCGGGGAGCTGTTTTTT
TRBD1 TRBJ2-1 NA TRBV5-3 14 CARSLRDRADEQFF TGTGCCAGAAGCTTGAGGGACAGGGCCGATGAGCAGTTCTTC
NA TRBJ2-5 NA TRBV5-1 15 CASSLAGISQETQYF TGCGCCAGCAGCTTGGCCGGGATTTCCCAAGAGACCCAGTACTTC
TRBD1 TRBJ1-5 NA TRBV19 14 CASKQGAKGQPQHF TGTGCCAGTAAACAGGGGGCTAAAGGACAGCCCCAGCATTTT